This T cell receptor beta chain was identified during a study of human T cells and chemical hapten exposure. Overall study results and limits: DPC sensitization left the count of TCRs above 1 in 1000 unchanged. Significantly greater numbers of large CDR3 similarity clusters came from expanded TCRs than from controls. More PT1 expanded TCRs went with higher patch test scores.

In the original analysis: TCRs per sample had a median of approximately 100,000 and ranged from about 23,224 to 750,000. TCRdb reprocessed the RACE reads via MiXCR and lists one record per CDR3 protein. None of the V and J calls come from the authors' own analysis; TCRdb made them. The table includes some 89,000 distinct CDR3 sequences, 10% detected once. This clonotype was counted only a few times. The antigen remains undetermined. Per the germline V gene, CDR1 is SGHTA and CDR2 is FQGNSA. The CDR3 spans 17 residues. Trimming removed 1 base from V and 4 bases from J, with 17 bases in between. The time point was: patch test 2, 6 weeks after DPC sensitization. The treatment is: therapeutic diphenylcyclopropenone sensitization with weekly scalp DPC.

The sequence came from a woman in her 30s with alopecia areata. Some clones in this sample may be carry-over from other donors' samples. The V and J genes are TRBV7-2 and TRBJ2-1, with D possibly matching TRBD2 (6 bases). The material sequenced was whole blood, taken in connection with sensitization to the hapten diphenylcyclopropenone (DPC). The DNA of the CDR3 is TGTGCCAGCAGCTTAGAAGGTCTAGCGTACCAATACAATGAGCAGTTCTTC. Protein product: CASSLEGLAYQYNEQFF.